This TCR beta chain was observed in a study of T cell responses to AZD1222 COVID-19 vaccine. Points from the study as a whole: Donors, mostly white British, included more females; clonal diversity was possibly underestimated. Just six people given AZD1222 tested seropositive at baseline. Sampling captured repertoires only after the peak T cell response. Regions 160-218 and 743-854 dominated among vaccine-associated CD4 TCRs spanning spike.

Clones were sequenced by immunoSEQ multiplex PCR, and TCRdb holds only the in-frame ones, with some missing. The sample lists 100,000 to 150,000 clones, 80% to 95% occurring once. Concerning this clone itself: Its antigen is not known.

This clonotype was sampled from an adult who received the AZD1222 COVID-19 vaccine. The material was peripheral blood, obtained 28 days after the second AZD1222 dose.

The CDR3 sequence: CARLDPQGKCGNTIYF. In nucleotides, the CDR3 is TGTGCCAGACTGGACCCACAGGGGAAATGTGGAAACACCATATATTTT. The chain joins TRBV7-3 to TRBJ1-3; 7 positions match TRBD1. V gave up 9 bases and J gave up 3 bases; unmatched junction bases: 14. Germline CDR1 reads SGHTA; CDR2 reads FQGTGA. The CDR3 consists of 16 residues.